The 32 T cell receptor beta chains below were found in one sample sequenced in a study of T cell responses to AZD1222 COVID-19 vaccine. This table comes from immunoSEQ multiplex PCR, and its TCRdb copy is limited to in-frame clones, with some not included. The sample has 240,000 or so clones; 85% to 95% are singletons. The sample was peripheral blood, taken on day 0 of AZD1222 vaccination. The origin of the receptors is an adult in good health.

The gene calls are TRBV9 and TRBJ2-7, with TRBD2 matching 12 bases. The trim removed 4 bases at V and 7 bases at J, leaving 9 bases unmatched. CDR3 size: 15 residues. The germline gives CDR1 SGDLS, CDR2 YYNGEE. CDR3 sequence: CASSPASGGAEEQYF. Written as DNA, the CDR3 is TGTGCCAGCAGCCCGGCTAGCGGGGGGGCGGAAGAGCAGTACTTC. The entire variable domain, with the rest obtained from reference TRBV9 and TRBJ2-7, is as follows: DSGVTQTPKHLITATGQRVTLRCSPRSGDLSVYWYQQSLDQGLQFLIQYYNGEERAKGNILERFSAQQFPDLHSELNLSSLELGDSALYFCASSPASGGAEEQYFGPGTRLTVT.

The rearrangement links TRBV24-1 to TRBJ2-5; D is perhaps TRBD1 (5 bases). Trimming left V 3 bases short and J 4 bases short, with 14 bases between. CDR3 length: 15 amino acids. Germline V gene lookup returns CDR1 KGHDR and CDR2 SFDVKD. CDR3 in amino acids: CATSDAPGHGETQYF. CDR3 sequence (DNA): TGTGCCACCAGTGATGCGCCCGGACATGGAGAGACCCAGTACTTC.

The genes are TRBV5-1 and TRBJ2-7, with 11 bases matching TRBD1. This CDR3 spans 15 amino acids. Trimming took 0 bases from V and 4 from J; bases not matched to a gene: 3. Germline V gives CDR1 SGHRS, CDR2 YFSETQ. The CDR3 coding sequence is TGCGCCAGCAGCTTGGGGACAGGGGGCGGGTACGAGCAGTACTTC. Its protein is CASSLGTGGGYEQYF.

The rearrangement uses TRBV2 and TRBJ2-7; the match to TRBD2 covers 7 bases. This CDR3 comprises 14 residues. The germline V gene encodes CDR1 SNHLY and CDR2 FYNNEI. With 6 bases clipped from V and 4 bases from J, the junction kept 9 bases outside the gene matches. The DNA for the CDR3 is TGTGCCAGCAGCGTGGGGGAGGGTGGGTACGAGCAGTACTTC. Translating it yields CASSVGEGGYEQYF.

V and J are TRBV19 and TRBJ1-1; maybe TRBD1 (5 bases). The germline V and J ends were trimmed by 6 bases and 0 bases, with 29 bases remaining between them. Germline V lookup: CDR1 LNHDA, CDR2 SQIVND (reference sequence). The CDR3 covers 20 residues. The CDR3 loop reads CASSPDDMAGWGLMNTEAFF. As DNA, the CDR3 is TGTGCCAGTAGCCCCGATGACATGGCAGGGTGGGGGTTAATGAACACTGAAGCTTTCTTT.

This sequence joins TRBV2 and TRBJ2-1, with D tentatively TRBD1 (5 bases). The V end was cut by 7 bases, the J end by 3 bases, with 10 bases between. Germline CDR1 is SNHLY and CDR2 is FYNNEI. CDR3 size: 13 residues. The CDR3 is CASTREVYNEQFF. For the CDR3, the DNA is TGTGCCAGCACCAGGGAAGTCTACAATGAGCAGTTCTTC.

Regarding this clone: A junction end diverges from the germline sequence, so it may reflect a read error. The rearrangement joins TRBV2 to TRBJ1-1, with 10 bases identical to TRBD1. The CDR3 is made up of 13 amino acids. Germline values: CDR1 SNHLY, CDR2 FYNNEI. The CDR3 DNA follows: TGTGCCAGCAGTGAAGGACAGGGGGCTGAAACTTTCTTT. It translates to CASSEGQGAETFF.

This rearrangement joins TRBV11-2 to TRBJ1-3; no clear D gene. V dropped 4 bases and J dropped 2 bases, with 9 bases sitting between them. The CDR3 sequence is 14 residues long. The germline gives CDR1 SGHAT, CDR2 FQNNGV. The chain's CDR3 is CASSSVQTGNTIYF. The CDR3 bases are TGTGCCAGCAGCTCCGTACAGACTGGAAACACCATATATTTT.

The chain joins TRBV7-2 to TRBJ2-7, with D possibly matching TRBD2 (5 bases). Germline loops: CDR1 SGHTA, CDR2 FQGNSA. Between the trimmed V and J ends, which lost 4 bases and 2 bases, there was a span of 15 bases. This CDR3 region has 15 residues. CDR3 nucleotide sequence: TGTGCCAGCAGCTCGGGGTGGTCCGCCCCCTACGAGCAGTACTTC. Amino acids: CASSSGWSAPYEQYF.

V and J are TRBV2 and TRBJ1-4; D is ambiguous. Germline CDR1 reads SNHLY; CDR2 reads FYNNEI. The CDR3 spans 13 residues. Deletions cut 5 bases from V and 8 bases from J, with 12 bases between. The CDR3, as DNA: TGTGCCAGCAGTCGCGATGTTTTGGAAAAACTGTTTTTT. Translated, it gives CASSRDVLEKLFF.

The chain recombines TRBV27 with TRBJ1-6, with no clear D. This CDR3 has 14 residues. Germline V gene lookup returns CDR1 MNHEY and CDR2 SMNVEV (reference sequence). V was cut by 4 bases and J by 5 bases, with 9 bases left in between. The chain's CDR3 is CASSSDGDNSPLHF. In nucleotides, the CDR3 is TGTGCCAGCAGTTCGGACGGCGATAATTCACCCCTCCACTTT.

The chain combines TRBV27 with TRBJ1-2; TRBD1 matches at 7 bases. V was pared by 0 bases and J by 5 bases, with 6 bases of the junction left unmatched. The CDR3 loop spans 15 amino acids. CDR1 MNHEY and CDR2 SMNVEV come from the germline V gene (reference sequence). CDR3 DNA: TGTGCCAGCAGTTTATCCTCCGGGACAGCATATGGCTACACCTTC. Amino acid sequence: CASSLSSGTAYGYTF.

The chain couples TRBV9 to TRBJ1-2; TRBD1 matches at 9 bases. Germline CDR1 and CDR2: SGDLS and YYNGEE. The CDR3 contains 15 residues. Trimming cost V 0 bases and J 6 bases; bases outside gene matches: 6. The DNA of the CDR3 is TGTGCCAGCAGCGTAGGGGACAGGGCCCGGGATGGCTACACCTTC. It yields the protein CASSVGDRARDGYTF.

This clone came up once. At the DNA level, this CDR3 is encoded by other sequences in the same sample as well. The chain joins TRBV5-1 to TRBJ1-4, with 8 bases that match TRBD1. V shed 2 bases and J 8 bases; nucleotides not matched to a gene: 5. The germline CDR1 and CDR2 sequences are SGHRS and YFSETQ. The CDR3 covers 14 residues. The CDR3 sequence: CASSFGQGREKLFF. The CDR3 bases are TGCGCCAGCAGCTTCGGACAGGGAAGGGAAAAACTGTTTTTT.

The V and J genes are TRBV24-1 and TRBJ2-5, with no clear D. Trimming removed 5 bases from V and 8 bases from J, with 11 bases in between. The CDR3 length is 12 residues. Germline lookup yields CDR1 KGHDR and CDR2 SFDVKD. The CDR3 DNA reads TGTGCCACCAGTGCTGAAGGACGTACCCAGTACTTC. Protein: CATSAEGRTQYF.

This clone was detected only a few times. The chain recombines TRBV28 with TRBJ2-7; 9 nucleotides align to TRBD1. From germline, CDR1 is MDHEN and CDR2 SYDVKM. J lost 3 bases, V lost 7 bases, and 22 bases had no gene match. The length of the CDR3 is 19 residues. CDR3 sequence reads: CASTELNRDRVFFYYEQYF. CDR3 sequence (DNA): TGTGCCAGCACCGAACTGAACCGGGACAGGGTATTCTTCTACTACGAGCAGTACTTC.

The chain employs TRBV19 and TRBJ1-1; 7 nucleotides match TRBD1. The J segment lost 5 bases and the V segment lost 6 bases, leaving 6 bases of the junction unmatched. CDR1 LNHDA and CDR2 SQIVND come from the germline V gene (reference sequence). The CDR3 consists of 13 residues. For the CDR3, the DNA is TGTGCCAGTAGATCGGACAGGCCTACTGAAGCTTTCTTT. Amino acid sequence: CASRSDRPTEAFF. Combining the CDR3 with reference TRBV19 and TRBJ1-1 gives the whole variable domain DGGITQSPKYLFRKEGQNVTLSCEQNLNHDAMYWYRQDPGQGLRLIYYSQIVNDFQKGDIAEGYSVSREKKESFPLTVTSAQKNPTAFYLCASRSDRPTEAFFGQGTRLTVV.

The chain has TRBV3-1 (or the pseudogene TRBV3-2) and TRBJ1-4; 9 bases are a match to TRBD1. Germline values: CDR1 LGHDT, CDR2 YNNKEL (reference sequence). The junction had 2 bases not matched to a gene; V was cut back by 1 base and J by 5 bases. The CDR3 is made up of 15 amino acids. CDR3 loop: CASSQGGQGNEKLFF. CDR3 nucleotide sequence: TGTGCCAGCAGCCAAGGAGGACAGGGGAATGAAAAACTGTTTTTT.

The J gene is TRBJ1-3, the V gene TRBV2; 10 bases map to TRBD1. CDR1 and CDR2 (germline): SNHLY, FYNNEI. The CDR3 extends over 15 amino acids. The ends lost 3 bases at V and 4 bases at J; junction bases unmatched: 3. The CDR3 loop is CASSEGTGVGNTIYF. As DNA, the CDR3 is TGTGCCAGCAGTGAGGGGACAGGGGTCGGAAACACCATATATTTT.

The chain couples TRBV6-1 to TRBJ1-1; no clear D gene. The CDR3 loop spans 14 amino acids. The germline CDR1 and CDR2 sequences are MNHNS and SASEGT. V was cut by 2 bases and J by 1 base, with 8 bases left in between. CDR3 sequence: CASSEKSTNTEAFF. CDR3 bases: TGTGCCAGCAGTGAAAAATCGACGAACACTGAAGCTTTCTTT.

CDR3 in DNA: TGTGCCACCCGGACAGGGGCCACTGAAGCTTTCTTT. Protein: CATRTGATEAFF. This sequence joins TRBV2 and TRBJ1-1, with 9 bases aligning to TRBD1. Unmatched junction bases numbered 4, after V lost 10 bases and J lost 4 bases. CDR3 length: 12 amino acids. Germline V gene lookup returns CDR1 SNHLY and CDR2 FYNNEI.

The gene calls are TRBV25-1 and TRBJ1-2, with a possible D match to TRBD1 (6 bases). The CDR3 length is 13 residues. The V gene lost 6 bases and the J gene lost 8 bases, with 16 bases spanning the gap. The V gene's germline CDR1 is MGHDK and CDR2 SYGVNS. CDR3 bases: TGTGCCAGCAGGGAGACAGGCCTTGGCGGCTACACCTTC. Amino acid sequence: CASRETGLGGYTF.

This chain joins TRBV28 and TRBJ2-1; 13 bases align to TRBD2. The CDR3 covers 16 residues. Germline values: CDR1 MDHEN, CDR2 SYDVKM. V was clipped by 8 bases and J by 6 bases; unmatched bases: 10. The CDR3 loop reads CASRPIGTSGINEQFF. The CDR3 DNA reads TGTGCCAGCCGTCCAATCGGGACTAGCGGGATCAATGAGCAGTTCTTC.

This clone was detected once. V is TRBV28 and J is TRBJ1-5; 7 nucleotides align to TRBD1. The CDR3 is 14 residues long. With V trimmed by 3 bases and J by 9 bases, 8 bases remained unmatched. Germline lookup yields CDR1 MDHEN and CDR2 SYDVKM. CDR3 sequence (DNA): TGTGCCAGCAGTTTGGAGGGGACAGTGGGGCCCCAGCATTTT. The encoded protein is CASSLEGTVGPQHF.

This clone was seen a handful of times. The gene calls are TRBV5-8 and TRBJ2-7; D call uncertain. This CDR3 is built from 11 residues. The germline V gene encodes CDR1 SGHTS and CDR2 YDEGEE. V shed 4 bases and J shed 3 bases, with 5 bases lying between them. The chain's CDR3 is CASSLRYEQYF. The CDR3 DNA follows: TGTGCCAGCAGCCTCCGCTACGAGCAGTACTTC.

The V gene is TRBV29-1, the J gene TRBJ2-1; 15 bases are shared with TRBD2. Germline CDR1 SQVTM, CDR2 ANQGSEA. The CDR3 loop spans 13 amino acids. After removal of 7 bases from V and 7 bases from J, the junction contained 2 bases not matched to a gene. The CDR3 loop is CSGGTSGRNEQFF. The CDR3 DNA reads as TGCAGCGGCGGGACTAGCGGGAGGAATGAGCAGTTCTTC.

This chain connects TRBV27 to TRBJ1-6; the D gene is possibly TRBD1 (5 bases). This CDR3 is 18 amino acids long. Trimming took off 3 bases at V and 0 bases at J, with 15 bases between the two ends. Germline CDR1 MNHEY, CDR2 SMNVEV (reference sequence). For the CDR3, the DNA is TGTGCCAGCAGTTTCAGAGGGGCCGACAGCTCCTATAATTCACCCCTCCACTTT. As protein: CASSFRGADSSYNSPLHF.

This chain uses TRBV27 with TRBJ1-6, with D perhaps TRBD1 (5 bases). V was trimmed by 1 base and J by 6 bases, leaving 25 bases between them. Germline V gene lookup returns CDR1 MNHEY and CDR2 SMNVEV (reference sequence). The CDR3 has 20 amino acids. The DNA for the CDR3 is TGTGCCAGCAGTTTATATCCCCCACAGGCAGGTGACACCTTTAATTCACCCCTCCACTTT. Translation gives CASSLYPPQAGDTFNSPLHF.

The J gene is TRBJ2-3, the V gene TRBV6-1; D gene ambiguous. CDR1 is MNHNS and CDR2 is SASEGT in the germline V gene. With 3 bases removed from V and 6 bases from J, the gap between germline ends came to 13 bases. The CDR3 spans 14 residues. CDR3 sequence reads: CASSELSVKDTQYF. In DNA form, the CDR3 reads TGTGCCAGCAGTGAGCTTTCCGTTAAGGATACGCAGTATTTT.

The rearrangement links TRBV30 to TRBJ1-1, with D possibly being TRBD1 (6 bases). Trimming left V 2 bases short and J 2 bases short, with 9 bases between. The length of the CDR3 is 13 residues. Germline V gene sequence: CDR1 GTSNPN, CDR2 SVGIG (reference sequence). CDR3 region: CAWSRGGNTEAFF. In nucleotides, the CDR3 is TGTGCCTGGAGTAGGGGGGGAAACACTGAAGCTTTCTTT.

The chain carries TRBV7-2 and TRBJ2-5; TRBD2 agrees at 11 bases. J was trimmed by 5 bases and V by 6 bases; bases with no gene match: 8. Per germline, CDR1 SGHTA and CDR2 FQGNSA. The CDR3 sequence is 15 residues long. CDR3 coding DNA: TGTGCCAGCAGTACGACTAGCGGGACTTTGGAGACCCAGTACTTC. This codes for CASSTTSGTLETQYF.

The gene calls are TRBV19 and TRBJ1-5; possibly TRBD1 for D (6 bases). CDR1 and CDR2 from the germline V gene are LNHDA and SQIVND (reference sequence). V lost 5 bases and J 0 bases, leaving 17 bases between the germline ends. This CDR3 is built from 17 residues. The CDR3 DNA reads TGTGCCAGTAGTCCGATGACAGGCACCGTTAGCAATCAGCCCCAGCATTTT. The encoded protein is CASSPMTGTVSNQPQHF.